The clone carrying this T cell receptor (beta chain) was found once. Under the authors' procedure: Amplification of reference gene primers was used by the study to estimate nucleated cell counts. Some clones are missing from TCRdb's copy, which holds only in-frame ones; the method was immunoSEQ multiplex PCR. The V and J calls and clone size come from that table; D and trimming were worked out from the DNA. The profile covers 200,000 to 250,000 clones, with 82% appearing a single time and approximately 12% taken by the ten largest. The entry originates in a study of blood T cell repertoires in COVID-19. About the research overall: The study drew acute and convalescent COVID-19 samples from the United States, Italy and Spain.

Trimming took off 4 bases at V and 3 bases at J, with 16 bases between the two ends. The CDR3 has 15 amino acids. Germline CDR1 and CDR2: SGHTA and FQGNSA. The specimen was peripheral blood. V gene TRBV7-2 combines with J gene TRBJ2-7; D may be TRBD2 (7 bases). This clonotype was sampled from a woman aged 40 to 49 with acute or convalescent COVID-19. The CDR3 coding sequence is TGTGCCAGCAGCTCAAGGGGGGGAAACATCTACGAGCAGTACTTC. This encodes CASSSRGGNIYEQYF.